These T cell receptor beta chains were read from a single sample in a study of cytomegalovirus exposure and HLA in healthy donors. Clones were sequenced by immunoSEQ multiplex PCR, and TCRdb holds only the in-frame ones, with some missing. Reported are some 130,000 clones; the ten largest clones contain 1.5% to 2%. The sequencing input was PBMCs. The origin of the receptors is a woman in her thirties or forties in good health and CMV-seropositive. CDR3s include the opening cysteine and the closing phenylalanine or tryptophan. Fields, in order: J gene, D gene, V gene, CDR3 DNA, CDR3 protein. D genes are given only for firm matches.

J gene: TRBJ2-7
D gene: TRBD2
V gene: TRBV27
CDR3 DNA: TGTGCCAGCAGTTTCTCGGCGGGGGGGTACGAGCAGTACTTC
CDR3 protein: CASSFSAGGYEQYF

J gene: TRBJ2-7
D gene: NA
V gene: TRBV30
CDR3 DNA: TGTGCCTGGAGTGGCCCCCCAAGCGGGCGATTTTACGAGCAGTACTTC
CDR3 protein: CAWSGPPSGRFYEQYF

J gene: TRBJ2-6
D gene: NA
V gene: TRBV29-1
CDR3 DNA: TGCAGCGTTGAAGACAGGGGAGACGCCAACGTCCTGACTTTC
CDR3 protein: CSVEDRGDANVLTF

J gene: TRBJ2-5
D gene: NA
V gene: TRBV5-1
CDR3 DNA: TGCGCCAGCAGCTCCCTAGGGGCCCAAGAGACCCAGTACTTC
CDR3 protein: CASSSLGAQETQYF

J gene: TRBJ1-1
D gene: NA
V gene: TRBV19
CDR3 DNA: TGTGCCAGTAACTATAACAGGGCCACTGAAGCTTTCTTT
CDR3 protein: CASNYNRATEAFF

J gene: TRBJ2-3
D gene: TRBD1
V gene: TRBV7-3
CDR3 DNA: TGTGCCAGCACCGTTACAGGGGCCCGCACAGATACGCAGTATTTT
CDR3 protein: CASTVTGARTDTQYF

J gene: TRBJ1-2
D gene: TRBD1
V gene: TRBV29-1
CDR3 DNA: TGCAGCGTTGACACAGGGGGCCATGGCTACACCTTC
CDR3 protein: CSVDTGGHGYTF

J gene: TRBJ2-5
D gene: TRBD1
V gene: TRBV7-3
CDR3 DNA: TGTGCCAGCAGCCCGGACAGGGGGAAACAAGAGACCCAGTACTTC
CDR3 protein: CASSPDRGKQETQYF

J gene: TRBJ1-1
D gene: NA
V gene: TRBV6-1
CDR3 DNA: TGTGCCAGCCCCAGCAGGGGCCGACGGGACACTGAAGCTTTCTTT
CDR3 protein: CASPSRGRRDTEAFF

J gene: TRBJ1-5
D gene: NA
V gene: TRBV4-1
CDR3 DNA: TGCGCCAGCAGCCAACTAGACGGCCGGAGCAATCAGCCCCAGCATTTT
CDR3 protein: CASSQLDGRSNQPQHF

J gene: TRBJ1-2
D gene: NA
V gene: TRBV29-1
CDR3 DNA: TGCAGCGTTGACTTGACAGACCTTGGATACACCTTC
CDR3 protein: CSVDLTDLGYTF

J gene: TRBJ2-7
D gene: TRBD2
V gene: TRBV19
CDR3 DNA: TGTGCCAGTAGTATTAGTAGCGGGACCACCTACGAGCAGTACTTC
CDR3 protein: CASSISSGTTYEQYF

J gene: TRBJ1-4
D gene: TRBD1
V gene: TRBV7-9
CDR3 DNA: TGTGCCAGCAGCCAGGGGGGAACAGAAAAACTGTTTTTT
CDR3 protein: CASSQGGTEKLFF

J gene: TRBJ2-1
D gene: NA
V gene: TRBV13
CDR3 DNA: TGTGCCAGCAGCTTGTGGAGTTCCAATGAGCAGTTCTTC
CDR3 protein: CASSLWSSNEQFF

J gene: TRBJ1-2
D gene: NA
V gene: TRBV10-3
CDR3 DNA: TGTGCCATCAGCGGGAACAGGGACTATGGCTACACCTTC
CDR3 protein: CAISGNRDYGYTF

J gene: TRBJ2-5
D gene: TRBD2
V gene: TRBV11-2
CDR3 DNA: TGTGCCAGCAGCTTAAACAATCCGGGACTAGCGAGCCAAGAGACCCAGTACTTC
CDR3 protein: CASSLNNPGLASQETQYF

J gene: TRBJ2-7
D gene: NA
V gene: TRBV5-1
CDR3 DNA: TGCGCCAGCAGCCCCAGCGGAACAATATACGAGCAGTACTTC
CDR3 protein: CASSPSGTIYEQYF

J gene: TRBJ2-1
D gene: TRBD2
V gene: TRBV7-3
CDR3 DNA: TGTGCCAGCAGCACGACTAGCGGGAGTAGAAATGAGCAGTTCTTC
CDR3 protein: CASSTTSGSRNEQFF

J gene: TRBJ2-5
D gene: TRBD2
V gene: TRBV30
CDR3 DNA: TGTGCCTGGGACAGATCCTCTAGCGGGGGAGCAGAGACCCAGTACTTC
CDR3 protein: CAWDRSSSGGAETQYF

J gene: TRBJ2-7
D gene: TRBD1
V gene: TRBV6-1
CDR3 DNA: TGTGCCAGCAGTGAGAGGACAGGGCAACGGTACGAGCAGTACTTC
CDR3 protein: CASSERTGQRYEQYF

J gene: TRBJ2-1
D gene: NA
V gene: TRBV4-2
CDR3 DNA: TGTGCCAGCAGCCGAGACTTAGCTGCTAGCTCCTACAATGAGCAGTTCTTC
CDR3 protein: CASSRDLAASSYNEQFF

J gene: TRBJ2-6
D gene: NA
V gene: TRBV19
CDR3 DNA: TGTGCCAGTAGTATAGCGGAGGTTGCTGGGGCCAACGTCCTGACTTTC
CDR3 protein: CASSIAEVAGANVLTF

J gene: TRBJ2-3
D gene: NA
V gene: TRBV7-9
CDR3 DNA: TGTGCCAGCCCAAGTAGCGGAATTAGCACAGATACGCAGTATTTT
CDR3 protein: CASPSSGISTDTQYF

J gene: TRBJ1-3
D gene: NA
V gene: TRBV30
CDR3 DNA: TGTGCCTGGAGTGTACTTCTGGACGGAGGTGGAAACACCATATATTTT
CDR3 protein: CAWSVLLDGGGNTIYF

J gene: TRBJ2-3
D gene: TRBD2
V gene: TRBV4-1
CDR3 DNA: TGCGCCAGCAGCCAAGGACTAGCGGGAGCAGATACGCAGTATTTT
CDR3 protein: CASSQGLAGADTQYF

J gene: TRBJ1-2
D gene: NA
V gene: TRBV30
CDR3 DNA: TGTGCCTGGAGTGTACGAGGGCGGCATGGCTACACCTTC
CDR3 protein: CAWSVRGRHGYTF

J gene: TRBJ2-7
D gene: NA
V gene: TRBV29-1
CDR3 DNA: TGCAGCGGGTTTGAGGGGGGGGAGCAGTACTTC
CDR3 protein: CSGFEGGEQYF

J gene: TRBJ2-1
D gene: TRBD2
V gene: TRBV2
CDR3 DNA: TGTGCCAGCAGTGAAAATAGCGGGGCTGGTGAGCAGTTCTTC
CDR3 protein: CASSENSGAGEQFF

J gene: TRBJ2-7
D gene: TRBD1
V gene: TRBV5-1
CDR3 DNA: TGCGCCAGCAGTTTTTCCCCGGGACAGGGGGCCCACGAGCAGTACTTC
CDR3 protein: CASSFSPGQGAHEQYF

J gene: TRBJ2-3
D gene: TRBD2
V gene: TRBV9
CDR3 DNA: TGTGCCAGCAGCGGATTGGGGTTAGGTAGCGGGAGGGCGTTCACAGATACGCAGTATTTT
CDR3 protein: CASSGLGLGSGRAFTDTQYF

J gene: TRBJ1-2
D gene: NA
V gene: TRBV10-3
CDR3 DNA: TGTGCCATCAGTGAAATAACTAACTATGGCTACACCTTC
CDR3 protein: CAISEITNYGYTF

J gene: TRBJ1-3
D gene: NA
V gene: TRBV27
CDR3 DNA: TGTGCCAGCAGTTTAGACAACTCTGGAAACACCATATATTTT
CDR3 protein: CASSLDNSGNTIYF

J gene: TRBJ2-7
D gene: TRBD1
V gene: TRBV30
CDR3 DNA: TGTGCCTGGAGCGGACAGGGGCCAGCCCACGAGCAGTACTTC
CDR3 protein: CAWSGQGPAHEQYF

J gene: TRBJ2-3
D gene: TRBD2
V gene: TRBV5-4
CDR3 DNA: TGTGCCAGCAGCTTGCGCGTGCGGGAGGGCACAGATACGCAGTATTTT
CDR3 protein: CASSLRVREGTDTQYF

J gene: TRBJ2-3
D gene: TRBD1
V gene: TRBV5-1
CDR3 DNA: TGCGCCAGCAGTCCCGGGACAGGGGTTACTAGCACAGATACGCAGTATTTT
CDR3 protein: CASSPGTGVTSTDTQYF

J gene: TRBJ2-7
D gene: NA
V gene: TRBV7-3
CDR3 DNA: TGTGCCAGCAGCTTAGGGGGCGGGCAGCTCTACGAGCAGTACTTC
CDR3 protein: CASSLGGGQLYEQYF

J gene: TRBJ1-2
D gene: TRBD1
V gene: TRBV27
CDR3 DNA: TGTGCCAGCAGTCCCAGACAGGGGGGGAACTATGGCTACACCTTC
CDR3 protein: CASSPRQGGNYGYTF

J gene: TRBJ2-2
D gene: NA
V gene: TRBV27
CDR3 DNA: TGTGCCAGCAGTATAATGAACACCGGGGAGCTGTTTTTT
CDR3 protein: CASSIMNTGELFF

J gene: TRBJ1-1
D gene: NA
V gene: TRBV12-5
CDR3 DNA: TGTGCTAGTGGTCCCCGTGGTCCGGGGAGAGCTTTCTTT
CDR3 protein: CASGPRGPGRAFF

J gene: TRBJ1-1
D gene: NA
V gene: TRBV29-1
CDR3 DNA: TGCAGCGTTGCCCCCAGGGGTGACAACACTGAAGCTTTCTTT
CDR3 protein: CSVAPRGDNTEAFF

J gene: TRBJ2-7
D gene: TRBD1
V gene: TRBV2
CDR3 DNA: TGTGCCCGAGGTGGACAGGGGCCCCACGAGCAGTACTTC
CDR3 protein: CARGGQGPHEQYF

J gene: TRBJ1-1
D gene: NA
V gene: TRBV6-5
CDR3 DNA: TGTGCCAGCAGTTTACAGGGCCTGAACACTGAAGCTTTCTTT
CDR3 protein: CASSLQGLNTEAFF

J gene: TRBJ1-2
D gene: NA
V gene: TRBV25-1
CDR3 DNA: TGTGCCAGCAGTAGGAGGGACTATGGCTACACCTTC
CDR3 protein: CASSRRDYGYTF

J gene: TRBJ1-2
D gene: TRBD1
V gene: TRBV14
CDR3 DNA: TGTGCCAGCAGCCCAGAACAGGGGGCGGCATATGGCTACACCTTC
CDR3 protein: CASSPEQGAAYGYTF

J gene: TRBJ1-2
D gene: TRBD1
V gene: TRBV5-5
CDR3 DNA: TGTGCCAGCAGCTTGGCCGGGGACAGTTCATGG
CDR3 protein: CASSLAGDSSW

J gene: TRBJ1-1
D gene: NA
V gene: TRBV30
CDR3 DNA: TGTGCCTGGAGTGGACAGGTAAACACTGAAGCTTTCTTT
CDR3 protein: CAWSGQVNTEAFF

J gene: TRBJ2-1
D gene: TRBD2
V gene: TRBV15
CDR3 DNA: TGTGCCACCAGCAGGGGAGGACTAGCTGCCGATGAGCAGTTCTTC
CDR3 protein: CATSRGGLAADEQFF

J gene: TRBJ1-2
D gene: NA
V gene: TRBV9
CDR3 DNA: TGTGCCAGCAGCGTTGGGGGGAGGTCCTCTCATGGCTACACCTTC
CDR3 protein: CASSVGGRSSHGYTF

J gene: TRBJ2-3
D gene: TRBD1
V gene: TRBV5-6
CDR3 DNA: TGTGCCAGCAGCTTCTTGGACAGGGGTAGGGATACGCAGTATTTT
CDR3 protein: CASSFLDRGRDTQYF

J gene: TRBJ2-7
D gene: TRBD2
V gene: TRBV15
CDR3 DNA: TGTGCCACCAGCAGAGGAGGTGCGGGAGTTGCCTCATACGAGCAGTACTTC
CDR3 protein: CATSRGGAGVASYEQYF

J gene: TRBJ2-5
D gene: NA
V gene: TRBV10-2
CDR3 DNA: TGCGCCAGCAGTGGAAGGGGGACTACCCTCCAAGAGACCCAGTACTTC
CDR3 protein: CASSGRGTTLQETQYF

J gene: TRBJ2-3
D gene: TRBD2
V gene: TRBV7-8
CDR3 DNA: TGTGCCAGCAGCAAGGGACTAGTTGCAGATACGCAGTATTTT
CDR3 protein: CASSKGLVADTQYF

J gene: TRBJ1-5
D gene: TRBD1
V gene: TRBV7-6
CDR3 DNA: TGTGCCAGCAGCTCCCACCCTCGGGACAGGGGCGACACAGGGAATCAGCCCCAGCATTTT
CDR3 protein: CASSSHPRDRGDTGNQPQHF

J gene: TRBJ2-7
D gene: NA
V gene: TRBV4-1
CDR3 DNA: TGCGCCAGCAGCCAAGAGGAGACAGATGCCTACGAGCAGTACTTC
CDR3 protein: CASSQEETDAYEQYF

J gene: TRBJ2-7
D gene: NA
V gene: TRBV4-3
CDR3 DNA: TGCGCCAGCAGCCAAGTAGGTCAGAGGAGCGAGCAGTACTTC
CDR3 protein: CASSQVGQRSEQYF